This T cell receptor (beta chain) was observed in a study of T cells in Graves' hyperthyroidism and ophthalmopathy. Study results and caveats: Stable hyperthyroidism and ophthalmopathy were separated using 13 V-J signatures.

Researchers took RNA transcripts and amplified the TCR beta CDR3 regions from them. In the first-round RT-PCR of the TCR CDR3, the HTBI primer set was used. Each CDR3 protein is one row after TCRdb ran MiXCR on the multiplex PCR reads. This repertoire shows about 480,000 distinct CDR3 sequences, 20% to 25% found once; its top ten account for around 50%. Disease duration was under 3 months in the ophthalmopathy patients, who also had a Clinical Activity Score of at least 3 and a NOSPECS grade of at least 4. Uncontrolled infection, other autoimmune disease, pregnancy or lactation disqualified patients from enrolment. The authors obtained PBMCs from 9 to 10 ml of fresh peripheral blood. With regard to this clonotype: Its antigen remains unidentified.

The sequence derives from a woman aged 70-85 years with Graves' ophthalmopathy. The specimen sequenced was blood.

As DNA, the CDR3 is TGCGCCAGCAGCTTGCTGGTGGTGAGGGGGGAAGGGTATGAGCAGTTCTTC. Translating gives CASSLLVVRGEGYEQFF. V and J are TRBV5-1 and TRBJ2-1; D tentatively reads TRBD1 or TRBD2 (6 bases each). The CDR3 loop spans 17 amino acids. Germline V gene lookup returns CDR1 SGHRS and CDR2 YFSETQ. With 1 base removed from V and 8 bases from J, the gap between germline ends came to 22 bases.